This TCR beta chain was profiled in a study of blood T cell repertoires in COVID-19. Trimming shortened V by 1 base and J by 6 bases, and 7 bases separated the two germline ends. The CDR3 covers 13 residues. Germline values: CDR1 LGHDT, CDR2 YNNKEL (reference sequence). Method: immunoSEQ multiplex PCR; TCRdb's copy keeps in-frame clones and lacks some. The table lists about 190,000 clones, less than 85% of them singletons. This clone occurred once. The chain has TRBV3-1 (or the pseudogene TRBV3-2) and TRBJ2-1, with D perhaps TRBD2 (6 bases). The sample was peripheral blood. The clonotype originates from a woman in her forties or fifties with acute or convalescent COVID-19. CDR3 loop: CASSQGTINEQFF. In DNA form, the CDR3 reads TGTGCCAGCAGCCAAGGGACTATCAATGAGCAGTTCTTC.